This T cell receptor beta chain is drawn from a study of cytomegalovirus exposure and HLA in healthy donors. Study results and caveats: It was shown in a later analysis that HLA-associated TCR beta chains were more clonally expanded than other, equally common chains.

Vbeta (60) and Jbeta (13) primers were used in the PCR. The table came from immunoSEQ multiplex PCR; TCRdb's copy has only in-frame clones and leaves some out. The sample lists approximately 150,000 clones; less than 10% were seen once. The CDR3 loop spans 16 amino acids. Unmatched junction bases numbered 11, after V lost 2 bases and J lost 8 bases. CDR1 is SEHNR and CDR2 is FQNEAQ in the germline V gene (reference sequence). This clone has just a few counts. Its antigen remains unknown. The clonotype comes from a male donor in good health and CMV-seronegative. The material sequenced was PBMCs. The chain carries TRBV7-9 and TRBJ2-1; 8 bases are a match to TRBD1. The CDR3, as DNA: TGTGCCAGCAGCTTACTTCAGGGGGCCCAGGTCGATGAGCAGTTCTTC. Translation: CASSLLQGAQVDEQFF.